The clone carrying this T cell receptor (beta chain) was detected a few times. These data come from a study of OX40 agonist ivuxolimab in advanced cancers. The CDR3 extends over 14 amino acids. V was trimmed by 0 bases and J by 8 bases, leaving 11 bases between them. CDR1 is LNHDA, CDR2 SQIVND, per germline (reference sequence). Using immunoSEQ multiplex PCR, the repertoire was profiled, and TCRdb retains in-frame clones only, with some absent. The repertoire holds 20,000 to 25,000 clones, with 70% to 90% as singletons. The specimen comprised CD4+ or CD8+ T cells sorted from blood, sampled in a trial of the OX40 agonist ivuxolimab. The origin of this receptor is an adult with an advanced solid tumor such as melanoma, head and neck, liver or kidney cancer. The chain combines TRBV19 with TRBJ2-1, with D possibly matching TRBD2 (6 bases). In DNA form, the CDR3 reads TGTGCCAGTAGTATAGATGGCGGGAAGGATGAGCAGTTCTTC. This gives the protein CASSIDGGKDEQFF.